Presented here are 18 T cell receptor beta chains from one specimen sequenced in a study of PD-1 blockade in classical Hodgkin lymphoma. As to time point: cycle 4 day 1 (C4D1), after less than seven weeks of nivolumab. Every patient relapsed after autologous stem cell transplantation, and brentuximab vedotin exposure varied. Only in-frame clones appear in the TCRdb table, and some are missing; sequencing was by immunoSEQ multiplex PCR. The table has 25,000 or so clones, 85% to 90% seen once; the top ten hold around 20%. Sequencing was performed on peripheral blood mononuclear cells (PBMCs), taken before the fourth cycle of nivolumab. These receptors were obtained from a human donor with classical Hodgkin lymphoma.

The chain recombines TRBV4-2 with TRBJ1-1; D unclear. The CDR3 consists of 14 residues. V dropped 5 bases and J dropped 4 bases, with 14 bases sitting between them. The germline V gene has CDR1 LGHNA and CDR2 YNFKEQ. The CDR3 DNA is TGTGCCAGCAGCTTGGACGGGGTCGGCACTGAAGCTTTCTTT. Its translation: CASSLDGVGTEAFF.

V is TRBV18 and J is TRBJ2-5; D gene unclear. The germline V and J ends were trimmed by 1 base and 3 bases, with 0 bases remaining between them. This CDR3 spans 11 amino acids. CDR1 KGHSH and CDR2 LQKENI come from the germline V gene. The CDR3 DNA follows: TGTGCCAGCTCACCACAAGAGACCCAGTACTTC. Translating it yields CASSPQETQYF. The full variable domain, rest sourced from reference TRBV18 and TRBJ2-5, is NAGVMQNPRHLVRRRGQEARLRCSPMKGHSHVYWYRQLPEEGLKFMVYLQKENIIDESGMPKERFSAEFPKEGPSILRIQQVVRGDSAAYFCASSPQETQYFGPGTRLLVL.

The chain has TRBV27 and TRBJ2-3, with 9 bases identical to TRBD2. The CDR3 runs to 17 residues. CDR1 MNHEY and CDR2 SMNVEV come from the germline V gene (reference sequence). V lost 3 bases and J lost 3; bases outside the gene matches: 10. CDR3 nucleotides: TGTGCCAGCAGTTTCCTCAGGGTTAGCGGGAGAACAGATACGCAGTATTTT. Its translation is CASSFLRVSGRTDTQYF.

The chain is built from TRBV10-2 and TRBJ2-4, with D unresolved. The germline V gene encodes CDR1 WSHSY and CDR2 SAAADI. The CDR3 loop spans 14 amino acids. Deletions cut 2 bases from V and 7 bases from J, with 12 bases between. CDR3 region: CASSEGQTWNIQYF. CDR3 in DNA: TGCGCCAGCAGTGAGGGGCAGACCTGGAACATTCAGTACTTC.

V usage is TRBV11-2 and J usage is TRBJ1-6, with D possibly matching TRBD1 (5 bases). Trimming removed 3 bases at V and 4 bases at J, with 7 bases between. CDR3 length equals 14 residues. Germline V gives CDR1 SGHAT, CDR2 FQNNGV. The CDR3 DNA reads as TGTGCCAGCAGCTTTGGACATTATAATTCACCCCTCCACTTT. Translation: CASSFGHYNSPLHF.

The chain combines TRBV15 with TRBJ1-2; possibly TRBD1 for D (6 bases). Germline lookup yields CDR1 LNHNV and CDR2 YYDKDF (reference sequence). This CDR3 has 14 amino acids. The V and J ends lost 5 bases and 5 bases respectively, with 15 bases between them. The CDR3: CATSARLTGYGYTF. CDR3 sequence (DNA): TGTGCCACCAGCGCTAGACTCACAGGGTATGGCTACACCTTC. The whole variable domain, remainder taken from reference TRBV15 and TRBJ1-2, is DAMVIQNPRYQVTQFGKPVTLSCSQTLNHNVMYWYQQKSSQAPKLLFHYYDKDFNNEADTPDNFQSRRPNTSFCFLDIRSPGLGDTAMYLCATSARLTGYGYTFGSGTRLTVV.

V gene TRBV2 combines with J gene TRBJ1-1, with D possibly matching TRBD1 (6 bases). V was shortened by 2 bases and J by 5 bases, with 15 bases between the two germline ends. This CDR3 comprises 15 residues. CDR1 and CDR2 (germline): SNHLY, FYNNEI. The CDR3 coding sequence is TGTGCCAGCAGTGAATCGGGGGCGCTTCGTACTGAAGCTTTCTTT. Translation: CASSESGALRTEAFF.

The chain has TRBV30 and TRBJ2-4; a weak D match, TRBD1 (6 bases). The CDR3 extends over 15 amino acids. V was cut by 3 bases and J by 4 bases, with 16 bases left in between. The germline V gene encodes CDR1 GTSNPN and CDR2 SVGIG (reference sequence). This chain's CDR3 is CAWRTIDRKKNIQYF. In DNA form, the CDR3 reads TGTGCCTGGAGGACGATTGACAGGAAGAAAAACATTCAGTACTTC.

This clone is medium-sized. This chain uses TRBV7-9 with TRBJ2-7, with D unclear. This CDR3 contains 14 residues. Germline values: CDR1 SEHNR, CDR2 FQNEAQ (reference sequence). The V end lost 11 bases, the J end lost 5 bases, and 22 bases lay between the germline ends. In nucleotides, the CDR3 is TGTGCCTCCTCAAACGACCCTCGTGGAGACGAGCAGTACTTC. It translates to CASSNDPRGDEQYF.

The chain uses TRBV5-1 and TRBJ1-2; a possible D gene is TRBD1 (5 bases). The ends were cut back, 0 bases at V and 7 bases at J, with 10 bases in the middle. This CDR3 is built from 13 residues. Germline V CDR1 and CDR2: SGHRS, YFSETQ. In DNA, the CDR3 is TGCGCCAGCAGCTTGGAAACAGGCTCTGGCTACACCTTC. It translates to CASSLETGSGYTF.

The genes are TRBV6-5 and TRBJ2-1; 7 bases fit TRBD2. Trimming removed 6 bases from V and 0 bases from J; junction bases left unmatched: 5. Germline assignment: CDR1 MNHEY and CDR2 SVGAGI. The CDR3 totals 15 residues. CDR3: CASRTSHSSYNEQFF. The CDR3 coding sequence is TGTGCCAGCAGGACTAGCCACAGCTCCTACAATGAGCAGTTCTTC.

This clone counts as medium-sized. As DNA, the CDR3 is TGTGCCAGCAGTCCGGGGGATAATTCACCCCTCCACTTT. The encoded protein is CASSPGDNSPLHF. The chain uses TRBV7-9 and TRBJ1-6, with a weak D call TRBD1 (5 bases). The V end was cut by 6 bases, the J end by 5 bases, with 8 bases between. In germline, CDR1 is SEHNR, CDR2 FQNEAQ (reference sequence). The CDR3 is made up of 13 amino acids. Using reference TRBV7-9 and TRBJ1-6 for the parts outside the CDR3, the full variable domain is DTGVSQNPRHKITKRGQNVTFRCDPISEHNRLYWYRQTLGQGPEFLTYFQNEAQLEKSRLLSDRFSAERPKGSFSTLEIQRTEQGDSAMYLCASSPGDNSPLHFGNGTRLTVT.

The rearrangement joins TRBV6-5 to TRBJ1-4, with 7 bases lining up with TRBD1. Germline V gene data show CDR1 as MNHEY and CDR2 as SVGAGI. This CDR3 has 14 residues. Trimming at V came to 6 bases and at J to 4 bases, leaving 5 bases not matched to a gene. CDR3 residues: CASRRQGHNEKLFF. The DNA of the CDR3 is TGTGCCAGCAGGAGACAGGGCCATAATGAAAAACTGTTTTTT.

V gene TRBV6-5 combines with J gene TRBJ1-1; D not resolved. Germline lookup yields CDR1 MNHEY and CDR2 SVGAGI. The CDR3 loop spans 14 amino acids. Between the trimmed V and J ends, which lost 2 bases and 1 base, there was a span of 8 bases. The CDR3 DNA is TGTGCCAGCAGTTACGCGGGGTCGAACACTGAAGCTTTCTTT. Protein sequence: CASSYAGSNTEAFF.

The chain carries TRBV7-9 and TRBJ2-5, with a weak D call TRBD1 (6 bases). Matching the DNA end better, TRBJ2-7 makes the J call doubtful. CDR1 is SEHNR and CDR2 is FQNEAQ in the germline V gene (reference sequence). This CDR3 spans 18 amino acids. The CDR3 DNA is TGTGCCAGCACTCTAAGGGGGACGGAGAATAGTTTATCCTACGAGCAGTACTTC. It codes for CASTLRGTENSLSYEQYF.

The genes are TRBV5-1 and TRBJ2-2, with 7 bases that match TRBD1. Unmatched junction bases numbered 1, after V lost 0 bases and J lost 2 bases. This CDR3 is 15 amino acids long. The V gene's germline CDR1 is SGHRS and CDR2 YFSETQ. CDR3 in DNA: TGCGCCAGCAGCTTGGGACAGGGAAACACCGGGGAGCTGTTTTTT. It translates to CASSLGQGNTGELFF.

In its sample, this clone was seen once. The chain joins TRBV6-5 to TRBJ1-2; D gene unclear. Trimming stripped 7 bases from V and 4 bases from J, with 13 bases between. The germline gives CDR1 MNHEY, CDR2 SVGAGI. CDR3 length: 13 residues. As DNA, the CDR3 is TGTGCCAGCAAATCCCCCGGAAGCTATGGCTACACCTTC. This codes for CASKSPGSYGYTF.

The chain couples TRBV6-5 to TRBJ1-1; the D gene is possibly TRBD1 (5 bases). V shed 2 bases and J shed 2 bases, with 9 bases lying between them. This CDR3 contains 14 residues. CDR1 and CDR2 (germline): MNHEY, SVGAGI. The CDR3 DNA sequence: TGTGCCAGCAGTTACGCAGACAGAAACACTGAAGCTTTCTTT. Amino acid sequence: CASSYADRNTEAFF.